Shown below are 13 T cell receptor beta chains from a single sample sequenced in a study of blood T cell repertoires in COVID-19. Data came from immunoSEQ multiplex PCR; TCRdb stores just in-frame clones and leaves some out. The sample yields approximately 150,000 clones, around four fifths seen once. The sample was PBMCs or T cells enriched from blood (not recorded which). The receptors shown here come from a woman between 45 and 60 years old who had recovered from COVID-19.

The chain carries TRBV5-1 and TRBJ1-2; the D gene is possibly TRBD1 (5 bases). This CDR3 is 14 amino acids long. The V end lost 4 bases, the J end lost 6 bases, and 16 bases lay between the germline ends. Germline values: CDR1 SGHRS, CDR2 YFSETQ. CDR3 in amino acids: CASSRETRENGYTF. The CDR3 DNA is TGCGCCAGCAGCCGAGAAACCAGGGAAAATGGCTACACCTTC.

V usage is TRBV2 and J usage is TRBJ1-5; 7 nucleotides line up with TRBD1. Germline trimming cut 7 bases from V and 4 bases from J; bases unmatched to any gene: 4. The germline V gene encodes CDR1 SNHLY and CDR2 FYNNEI. CDR3 length: 13 residues. CDR3 nucleotide sequence: TGTGCCAGCACCGGACAGGCTAATCAGCCCCAGCATTTT. Translation gives CASTGQANQPQHF.

The CDR3 DNA follows: TGTGCCAGCAGCTTAGAGGGAAGGGAAGGCTACACCTTC. Translation gives CASSLEGREGYTF. The rearrangement uses TRBV7-3 and TRBJ1-2; D gene ambiguous. Germline CDR1 reads SGHTA; CDR2 reads FQGTGA. This CDR3 has 13 amino acids. Between the trimmed V and J ends, which lost 2 bases and 8 bases, there was a span of 12 bases.

This clone showed up just once. V usage is TRBV5-1 and J usage is TRBJ1-1; D ambiguous. V lost 0 bases and J lost 4, with 10 bases in between. Looked up from germline, CDR1 is SGHRS and CDR2 is YFSETQ. This CDR3 comprises 14 residues. The CDR3 DNA follows: TGCGCCAGCAGCTTGGAGAGAGGACTCACTGAAGCTTTCTTT. It specifies CASSLERGLTEAFF.

The CDR3 sequence: CASSYKQNTEAFF. The CDR3 region has the DNA TGTGCCAGCAGTTACAAACAGAACACTGAAGCTTTCTTT. This chain uses TRBV6-5 with TRBJ1-1; D is undetermined. The V end lost 2 bases, the J end lost 1 base, and 5 bases lay between the germline ends. CDR3 size: 13 residues. Per the germline V gene, CDR1 is MNHEY and CDR2 is SVGAGI.

This rearrangement joins TRBV5-1 to TRBJ2-7, with D unclear. Trimming shortened V by 3 bases and J by 2 bases, and 15 bases separated the two germline ends. Per germline, CDR1 SGHRS and CDR2 YFSETQ. The CDR3 has 15 residues. The CDR3 coding sequence is TGCGCCAGCAGCTATGGTCCGAGCGTCCCCTACGAGCAGTACTTC. It is translated as CASSYGPSVPYEQYF.

The genes are TRBV28 and TRBJ1-4, with D maybe TRBD1 (6 bases). There are 16 residues in the CDR3. V was trimmed by 8 bases and J by 2 bases, leaving 18 bases between them. Germline CDR1 MDHEN, CDR2 SYDVKM. The CDR3: CASASGQIATNEKLFF. The CDR3, as DNA: TGTGCCAGCGCAAGCGGACAGATCGCGACTAATGAAAAACTGTTTTTT.

This clone was seen once. The chain uses TRBV29-1 and TRBJ1-1; 9 bases match TRBD1. Losses at the gene ends were 4 bases for V and 7 bases for J; bases not matched to a gene: 16. The germline V gene has CDR1 SQVTM and CDR2 ANQGSEA. This CDR3 spans 16 amino acids. CDR3 amino acids: CSVGGDRVPPFIEAFF. In DNA form, the CDR3 reads TGCAGCGTTGGGGGGGACAGGGTACCTCCTTTTATTGAAGCTTTCTTT.

For the CDR3, the DNA is TGTGCCAGCAGCCAAGAAGGAGAGGGCCGGGAGACCCAGTACTTC. It specifies CASSQEGEGRETQYF. The chain employs TRBV4-2 and TRBJ2-5, with a possible D match to TRBD2 (5 bases). V was shortened by 0 bases and J by 5 bases, with 13 bases between the two germline ends. The CDR3 has 15 residues. Looked up from germline, CDR1 is LGHNA and CDR2 is YNFKEQ.

The V and J genes are TRBV9 and TRBJ1-1; no clear D gene. The CDR3 is 15 residues long. The V and J ends lost 4 bases and 6 bases respectively, with 19 bases between them. Per the germline V gene, CDR1 is SGDLS and CDR2 is YYNGEE. The CDR3: CASSSNPGLAAEAFF. The CDR3 bases are TGTGCCAGCAGCTCCAACCCCGGTTTAGCTGCTGAAGCTTTCTTT.

A remark on this clone: Other DNA sequences of this sample code for an identical CDR3. The chain is built from TRBV28 and TRBJ1-5; no clear D. V dropped 5 bases and J dropped 2 bases, with 10 bases sitting between them. The CDR3 extends over 14 amino acids. Germline-derived CDR1 and CDR2 are MDHEN and SYDVKM. CDR3 sequence reads: CASSLGGRNQPQHF. CDR3 sequence (DNA): TGTGCCAGCAGTCTGGGCGGGCGCAATCAGCCCCAGCATTTT.

The V and J genes are TRBV11-2 and TRBJ2-3, with unresolved D. Germline-derived CDR1 and CDR2 are SGHAT and FQNNGV. The CDR3 sequence is 15 residues long. Trimming cost V 5 bases and J 5 bases, with 17 bases left between them. The CDR3 DNA reads as TGTGCCAGCAGCCCACCCGGGTCTGTGGGAGATACGCAGTATTTT. Amino acid sequence: CASSPPGSVGDTQYF.

The J gene is TRBJ2-7, the V gene TRBV28; D remains ambiguous. The CDR3 extends over 12 amino acids. Germline V CDR1 and CDR2: MDHEN, SYDVKM. V was shortened by 6 bases and J by 5 bases, with 11 bases between the two germline ends. The CDR3 protein is CASRRRQNEQYF. CDR3 DNA sequence: TGTGCCAGCAGACGTAGACAAAACGAGCAGTACTTC.